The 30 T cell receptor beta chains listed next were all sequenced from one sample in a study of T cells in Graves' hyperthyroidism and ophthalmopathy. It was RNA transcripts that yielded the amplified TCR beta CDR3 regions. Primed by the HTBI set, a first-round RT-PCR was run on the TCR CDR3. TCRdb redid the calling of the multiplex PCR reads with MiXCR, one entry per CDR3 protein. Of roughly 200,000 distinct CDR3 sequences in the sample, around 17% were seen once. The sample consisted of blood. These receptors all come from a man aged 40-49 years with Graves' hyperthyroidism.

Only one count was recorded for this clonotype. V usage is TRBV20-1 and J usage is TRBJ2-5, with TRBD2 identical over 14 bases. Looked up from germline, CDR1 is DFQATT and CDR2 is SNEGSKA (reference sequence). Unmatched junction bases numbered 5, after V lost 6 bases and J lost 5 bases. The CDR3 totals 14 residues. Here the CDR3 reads CSAPGLAGGETQYF. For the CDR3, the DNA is TGCAGTGCGCCTGGACTAGCGGGGGGTGAGACCCAGTACTTC.

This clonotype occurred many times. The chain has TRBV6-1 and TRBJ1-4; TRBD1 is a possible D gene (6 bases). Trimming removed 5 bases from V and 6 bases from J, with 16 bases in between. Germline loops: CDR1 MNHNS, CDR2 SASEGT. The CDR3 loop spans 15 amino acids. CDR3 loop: CASSNRQVWDEKLFF. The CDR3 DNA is TGTGCCAGCAGTAATAGACAGGTTTGGGATGAAAAACTGTTTTTT.

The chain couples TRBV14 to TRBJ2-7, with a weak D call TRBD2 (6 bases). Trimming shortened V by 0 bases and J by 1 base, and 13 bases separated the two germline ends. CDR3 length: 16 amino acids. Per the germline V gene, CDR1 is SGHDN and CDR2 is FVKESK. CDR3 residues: CASSQDHGGSSYEQYF. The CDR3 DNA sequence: TGTGCCAGCAGCCAAGATCACGGAGGGTCTTCCTACGAGCAGTACTTC.

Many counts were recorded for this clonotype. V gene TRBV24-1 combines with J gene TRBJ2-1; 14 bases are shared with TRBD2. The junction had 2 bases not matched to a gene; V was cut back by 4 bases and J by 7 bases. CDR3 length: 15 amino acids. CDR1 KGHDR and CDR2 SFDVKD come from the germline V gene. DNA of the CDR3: TGTGCCACCAGTGACCGGACTAGCGGGGGGAATGAGCAGTTCTTC. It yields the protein CATSDRTSGGNEQFF.

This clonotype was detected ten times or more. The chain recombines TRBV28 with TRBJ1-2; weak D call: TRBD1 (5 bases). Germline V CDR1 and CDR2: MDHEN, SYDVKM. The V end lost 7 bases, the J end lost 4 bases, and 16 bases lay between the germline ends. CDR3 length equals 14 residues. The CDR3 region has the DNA TGTGCCAGCATCTTGGGCACTGGGGGCTATGGCTACACCTTC. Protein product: CASILGTGGYGYTF.

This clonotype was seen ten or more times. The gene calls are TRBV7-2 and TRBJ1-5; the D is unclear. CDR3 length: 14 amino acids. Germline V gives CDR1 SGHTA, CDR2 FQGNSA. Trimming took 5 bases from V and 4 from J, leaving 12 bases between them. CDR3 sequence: CASSPSRTNQPQHF. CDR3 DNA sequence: TGTGCCAGCAGCCCGTCACGGACGAATCAGCCCCAGCATTTT.

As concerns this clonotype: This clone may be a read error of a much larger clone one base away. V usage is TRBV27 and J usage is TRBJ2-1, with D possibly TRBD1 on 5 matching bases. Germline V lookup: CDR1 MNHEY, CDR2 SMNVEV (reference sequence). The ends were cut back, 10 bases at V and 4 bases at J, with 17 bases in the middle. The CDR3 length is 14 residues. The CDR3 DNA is TGTGCCATCAGCGCTACAGGACCTTACAATGAGCAGTTCTTC. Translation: CAISATGPYNEQFF.

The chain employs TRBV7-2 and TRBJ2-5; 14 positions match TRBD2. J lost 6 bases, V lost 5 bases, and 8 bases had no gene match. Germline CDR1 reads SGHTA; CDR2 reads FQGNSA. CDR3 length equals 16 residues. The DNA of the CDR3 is TGTGCCAGCAGCCCGCCCGGGACTAGCGGGGGTAAGACCCAGTACTTC. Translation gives CASSPPGTSGGKTQYF.

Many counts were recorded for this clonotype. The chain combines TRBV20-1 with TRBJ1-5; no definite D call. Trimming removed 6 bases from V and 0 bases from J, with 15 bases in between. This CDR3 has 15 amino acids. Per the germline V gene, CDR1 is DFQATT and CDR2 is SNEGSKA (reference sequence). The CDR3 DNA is TGCAGTGCCACCCGAGACAACTTTAGCAATCAGCCCCAGCATTTT. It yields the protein CSATRDNFSNQPQHF.

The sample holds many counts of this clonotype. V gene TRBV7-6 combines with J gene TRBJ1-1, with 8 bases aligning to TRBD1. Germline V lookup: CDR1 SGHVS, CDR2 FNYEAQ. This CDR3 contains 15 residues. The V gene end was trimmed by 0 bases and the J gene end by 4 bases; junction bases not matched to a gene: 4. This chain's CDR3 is CASSLAQGAPTEAFF. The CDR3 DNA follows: TGTGCCAGCAGCTTAGCGCAGGGGGCACCCACTGAAGCTTTCTTT. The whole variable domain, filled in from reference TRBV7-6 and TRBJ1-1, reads GAGVSQSPRYKVTKRGQDVALRCDPISGHVSLYWYRQALGQGPEFLTYFNYEAQQDKSGLPNDRFSAERPEGSISTLTIQRTEQRDSAMYRCASSLAQGAPTEAFFGQGTRLTVV.

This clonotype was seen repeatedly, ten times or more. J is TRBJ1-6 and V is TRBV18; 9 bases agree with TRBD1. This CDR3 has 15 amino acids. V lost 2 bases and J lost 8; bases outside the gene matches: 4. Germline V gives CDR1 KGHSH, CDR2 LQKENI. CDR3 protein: CASSPRDRDDSPLHF. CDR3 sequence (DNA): TGTGCCAGCTCACCAAGGGACAGGGACGATTCACCCCTCCACTTT.

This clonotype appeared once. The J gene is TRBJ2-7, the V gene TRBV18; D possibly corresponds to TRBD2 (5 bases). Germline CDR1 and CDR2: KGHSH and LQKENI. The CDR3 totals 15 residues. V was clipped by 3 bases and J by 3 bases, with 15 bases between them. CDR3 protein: CASSPARVRLYEQYF. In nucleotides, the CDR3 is TGTGCCAGCTCACCGGCGAGGGTTCGCCTCTACGAGCAGTACTTC.

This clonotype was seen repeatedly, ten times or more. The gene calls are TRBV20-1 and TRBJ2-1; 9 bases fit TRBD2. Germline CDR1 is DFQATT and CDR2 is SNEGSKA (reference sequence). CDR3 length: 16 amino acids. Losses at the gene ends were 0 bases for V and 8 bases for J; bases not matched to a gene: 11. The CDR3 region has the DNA TGCAGTGCTAGAGATCGTGTAGCGGGGGCATACGATGAGCAGTTCTTC. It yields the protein CSARDRVAGAYDEQFF.

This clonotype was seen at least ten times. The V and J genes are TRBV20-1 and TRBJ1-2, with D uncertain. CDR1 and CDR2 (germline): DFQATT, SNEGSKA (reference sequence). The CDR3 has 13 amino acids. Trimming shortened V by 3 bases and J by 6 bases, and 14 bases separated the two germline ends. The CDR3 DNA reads TGCAGTGCTAGGGACCCAAATCGAGATGGCTACACCTTC. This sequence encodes CSARDPNRDGYTF.

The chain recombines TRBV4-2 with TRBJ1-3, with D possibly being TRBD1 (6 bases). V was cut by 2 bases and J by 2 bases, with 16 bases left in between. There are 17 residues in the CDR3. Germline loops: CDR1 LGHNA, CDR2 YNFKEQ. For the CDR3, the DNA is TGTGCCAGCAGCCAAATACTGGACAGCGCCCCTGGAAACACCATATATTTT. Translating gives CASSQILDSAPGNTIYF.

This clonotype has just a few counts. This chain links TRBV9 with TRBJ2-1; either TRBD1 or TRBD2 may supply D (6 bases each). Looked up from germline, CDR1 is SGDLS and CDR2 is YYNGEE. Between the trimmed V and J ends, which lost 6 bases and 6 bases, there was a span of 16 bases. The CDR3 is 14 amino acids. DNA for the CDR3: TGTGCCAGCAACAAGGGGGGCCCCGGCAATGAGCAGTTCTTC. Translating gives CASNKGGPGNEQFF.

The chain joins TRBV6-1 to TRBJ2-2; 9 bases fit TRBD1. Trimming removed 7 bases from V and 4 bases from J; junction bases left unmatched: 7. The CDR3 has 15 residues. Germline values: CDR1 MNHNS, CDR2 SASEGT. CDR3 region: CASTPGTGRTGELFF. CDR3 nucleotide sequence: TGTGCCAGCACCCCCGGGACAGGGCGCACCGGGGAGCTGTTTTTT.

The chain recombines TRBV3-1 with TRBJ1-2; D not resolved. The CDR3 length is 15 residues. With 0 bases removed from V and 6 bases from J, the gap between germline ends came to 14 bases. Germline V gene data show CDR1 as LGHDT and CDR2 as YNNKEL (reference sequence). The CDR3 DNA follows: TGTGCCAGCAGCCAAGATTTCGGGGAATGGGATGGCTACACCTTC. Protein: CASSQDFGEWDGYTF.

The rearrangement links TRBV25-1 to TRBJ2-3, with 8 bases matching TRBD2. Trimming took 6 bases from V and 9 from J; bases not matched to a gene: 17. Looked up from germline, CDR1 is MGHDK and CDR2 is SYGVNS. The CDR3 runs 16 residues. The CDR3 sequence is CASSGGLAVPGWTQYF. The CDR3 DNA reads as TGTGCCAGCAGCGGCGGACTAGCAGTTCCCGGGTGGACGCAGTATTTT.

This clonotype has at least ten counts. In nucleotides, the CDR3 is TGTGCCAGCAGTTTATCGCAGGGTTTCGGTGAAGCTTTCTTT. The encoded protein is CASSLSQGFGEAFF. The rearrangement uses TRBV27 and TRBJ1-1; TRBD1 is a possible D gene (5 bases). V was trimmed by 0 bases and J by 7 bases, leaving 12 bases between them. Germline CDR1 is MNHEY and CDR2 is SMNVEV (reference sequence). The CDR3 extends over 14 amino acids.

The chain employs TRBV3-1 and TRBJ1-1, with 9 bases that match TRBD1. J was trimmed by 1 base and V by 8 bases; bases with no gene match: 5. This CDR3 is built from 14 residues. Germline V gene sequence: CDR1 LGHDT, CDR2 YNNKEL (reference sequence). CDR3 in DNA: TGTGCCAGCGGAGGGACAGGGTGGAACACTGAAGCTTTCTTT. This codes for CASGGTGWNTEAFF.

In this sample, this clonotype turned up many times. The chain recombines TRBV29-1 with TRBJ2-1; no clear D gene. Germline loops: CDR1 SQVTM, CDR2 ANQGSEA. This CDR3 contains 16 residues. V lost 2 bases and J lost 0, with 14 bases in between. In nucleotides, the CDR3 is TGCAGCGTTGAACGGGTTCGTCCGCGCTCCTACAATGAGCAGTTCTTC. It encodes CSVERVRPRSYNEQFF.

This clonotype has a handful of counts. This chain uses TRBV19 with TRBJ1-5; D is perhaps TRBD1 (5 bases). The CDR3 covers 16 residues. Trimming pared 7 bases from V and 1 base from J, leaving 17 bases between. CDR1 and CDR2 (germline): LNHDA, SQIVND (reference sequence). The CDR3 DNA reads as TGTGCCAGTACCTCATGGGGCGGGTCGAGCAATCAGCCCCAGCATTTT. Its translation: CASTSWGGSSNQPQHF. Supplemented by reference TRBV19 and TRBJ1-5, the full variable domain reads DGGITQSPKYLFRKEGQNVTLSCEQNLNHDAMYWYRQDPGQGLRLIYYSQIVNDFQKGDIAEGYSVSREKKESFPLTVTSAQKNPTAFYLCASTSWGGSSNQPQHFGDGTRLSIL.

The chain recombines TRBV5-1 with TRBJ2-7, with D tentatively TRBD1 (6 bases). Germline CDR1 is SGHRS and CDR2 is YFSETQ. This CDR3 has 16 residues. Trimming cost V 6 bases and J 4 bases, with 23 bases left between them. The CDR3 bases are TGCGCCAGCAACTTAGCAACCGGTGACAGGACATACGAGCAGTACTTC. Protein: CASNLATGDRTYEQYF.

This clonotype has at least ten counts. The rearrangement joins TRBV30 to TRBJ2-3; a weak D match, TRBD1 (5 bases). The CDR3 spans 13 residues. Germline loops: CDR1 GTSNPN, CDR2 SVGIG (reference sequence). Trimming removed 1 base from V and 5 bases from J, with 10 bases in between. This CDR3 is CAWSEGWIDTQYF. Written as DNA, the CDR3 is TGTGCCTGGAGTGAGGGGTGGATAGATACGCAGTATTTT.

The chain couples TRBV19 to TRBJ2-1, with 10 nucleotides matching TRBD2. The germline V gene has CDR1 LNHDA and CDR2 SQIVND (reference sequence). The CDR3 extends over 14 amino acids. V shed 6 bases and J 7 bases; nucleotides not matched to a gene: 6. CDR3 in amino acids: CASSQSGGANEQFF. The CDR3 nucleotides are TGTGCCAGTAGCCAAAGCGGGGGGGCGAATGAGCAGTTCTTC.

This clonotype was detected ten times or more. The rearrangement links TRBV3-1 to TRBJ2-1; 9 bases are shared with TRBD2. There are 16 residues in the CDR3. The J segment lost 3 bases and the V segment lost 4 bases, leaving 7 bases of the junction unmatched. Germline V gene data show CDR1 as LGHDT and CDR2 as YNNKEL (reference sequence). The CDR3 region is CASSPSLAGFYNEQFF. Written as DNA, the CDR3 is TGTGCCAGCAGCCCTTCTCTAGCGGGGTTCTACAATGAGCAGTTCTTC.

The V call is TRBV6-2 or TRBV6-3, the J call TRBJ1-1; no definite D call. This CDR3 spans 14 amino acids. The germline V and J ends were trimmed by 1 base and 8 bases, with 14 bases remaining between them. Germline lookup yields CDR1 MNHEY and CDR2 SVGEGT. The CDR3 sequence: CASSYFPDLREAFF. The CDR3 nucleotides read TGTGCCAGCAGTTACTTCCCAGACCTTCGAGAAGCTTTCTTT.

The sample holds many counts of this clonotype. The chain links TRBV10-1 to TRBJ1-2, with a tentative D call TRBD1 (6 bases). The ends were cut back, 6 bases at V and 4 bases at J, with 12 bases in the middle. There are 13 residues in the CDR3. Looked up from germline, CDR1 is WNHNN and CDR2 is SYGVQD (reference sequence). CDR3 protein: CASSQDRLYGYTF. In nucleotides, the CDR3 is TGCGCCAGCAGCCAGGACAGACTCTATGGCTACACCTTC.

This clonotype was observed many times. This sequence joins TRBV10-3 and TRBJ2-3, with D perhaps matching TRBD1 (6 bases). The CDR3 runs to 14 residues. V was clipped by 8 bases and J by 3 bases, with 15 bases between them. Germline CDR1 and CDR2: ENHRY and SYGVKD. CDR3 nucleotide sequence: TGTGCCATCTCACTGCAGGGGAGAACAGATACGCAGTATTTT. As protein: CAISLQGRTDTQYF.